This TCR beta chain was profiled in a study of graft-versus-host responses after intestinal transplantation. About the research overall: Every recipient had anti-thymocyte globulin induction and two to three years of tacrolimus plus steroids.

About this clone itself: As yet, its antigen is unknown.

Study findings and constraints: Subjects displaying graft-donor T cell macrochimerism possessed elevated graft-versus-host to host-versus-graft clonal ratios inside allografts. Circulating GvH clones peaking coincided with falling HvG clones soon after transplant. Analysis identified GvH clones in recipient marrow, with some appearing first in ileum or blood.

Measured with immunoSEQ multiplex PCR; TCRdb has only the in-frame clones, and not every one. The top ten hold roughly 5.5% of the sample, which has around 54,000 clones, roughly 89% seen once. The sequence was obtained from a human patient who received an intestinal transplant, so some T cells may come from the graft donor. The material sequenced was PBMCs, taken 650 to 690 days after intestinal transplant.

CDR3: CASSDPGGINSPLHF. The CDR3 bases are TGTGCCAGCAGCGATCCAGGGGGAATAAATTCACCCCTCCACTTT. The chain uses TRBV9 and TRBJ1-6; TRBD1 matches at 7 bases. Germline CDR1 and CDR2: SGDLS and YYNGEE. The CDR3 length is 15 residues. V lost 3 bases to trimming and J lost 7 bases; unmatched junction nucleotides: 7.